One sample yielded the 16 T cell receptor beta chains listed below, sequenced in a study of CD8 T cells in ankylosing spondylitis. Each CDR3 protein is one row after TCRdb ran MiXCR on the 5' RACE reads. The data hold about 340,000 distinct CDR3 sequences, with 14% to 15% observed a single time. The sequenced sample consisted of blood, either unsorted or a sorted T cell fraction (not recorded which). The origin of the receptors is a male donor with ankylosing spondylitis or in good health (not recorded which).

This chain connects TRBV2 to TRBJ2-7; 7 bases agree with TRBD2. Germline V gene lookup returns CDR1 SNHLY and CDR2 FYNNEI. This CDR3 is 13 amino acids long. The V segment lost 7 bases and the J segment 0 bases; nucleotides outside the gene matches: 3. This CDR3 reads CASMGGTSYEQYF. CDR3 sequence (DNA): TGTGCCAGCATGGGGGGGACCTCCTACGAGCAGTACTTC.

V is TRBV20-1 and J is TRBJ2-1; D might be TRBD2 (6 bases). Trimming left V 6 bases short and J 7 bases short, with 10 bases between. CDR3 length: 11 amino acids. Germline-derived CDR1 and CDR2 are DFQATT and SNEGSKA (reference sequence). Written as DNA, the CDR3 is TGCAGTGCGTGGGCGGGGAATGAGCAGTTCTTC. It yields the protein CSAWAGNEQFF.

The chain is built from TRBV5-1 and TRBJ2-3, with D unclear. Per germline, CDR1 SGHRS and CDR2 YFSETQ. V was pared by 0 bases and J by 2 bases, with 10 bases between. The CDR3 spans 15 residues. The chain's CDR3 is CASSLGGLVTDTQYF. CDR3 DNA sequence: TGCGCCAGCAGCTTGGGGGGTTTAGTCACAGATACGCAGTATTTT.

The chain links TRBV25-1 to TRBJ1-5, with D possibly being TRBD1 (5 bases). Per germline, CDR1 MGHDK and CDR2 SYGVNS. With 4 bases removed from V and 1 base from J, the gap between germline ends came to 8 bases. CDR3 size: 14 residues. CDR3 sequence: CASSASGSNQPQHF. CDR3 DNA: TGTGCCAGCAGTGCTTCAGGGAGCAATCAGCCCCAGCATTTT. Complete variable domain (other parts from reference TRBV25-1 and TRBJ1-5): EADIYQTPRYLVIGTGKKITLECSQTMGHDKMYWYQQDPGMELHLIHYSYGVNSTEKGDLSSESTVSRIRTEHFPLTLESARPSHTSQYLCASSASGSNQPQHFGDGTRLSIL.

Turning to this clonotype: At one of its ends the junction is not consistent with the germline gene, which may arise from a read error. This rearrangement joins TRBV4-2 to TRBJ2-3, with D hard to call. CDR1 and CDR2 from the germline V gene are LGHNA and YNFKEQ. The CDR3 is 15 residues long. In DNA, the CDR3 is TGTGCCAGCAGCCAAGAACCCCTCAGCAAAGATACGCAGTATTTT. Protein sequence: CASSQEPLSKDTQYF.

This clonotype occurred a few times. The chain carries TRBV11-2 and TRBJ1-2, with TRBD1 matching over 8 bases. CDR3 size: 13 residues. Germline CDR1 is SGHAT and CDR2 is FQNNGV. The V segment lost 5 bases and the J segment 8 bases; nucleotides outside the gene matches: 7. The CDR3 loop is CASSRGTGGGYTF. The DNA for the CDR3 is TGTGCCAGCAGCCGTGGGACAGGAGGAGGCTACACCTTC.

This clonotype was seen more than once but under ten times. The CDR3: CASSFQTGSYGYTF. In nucleotides, the CDR3 is TGTGCCAGCAGCTTTCAAACGGGGAGCTATGGCTACACCTTC. V and J are TRBV7-2 and TRBJ1-2; D remains unclear. This CDR3 has 14 amino acids. The germline V gene encodes CDR1 SGHTA and CDR2 FQGNSA. Trimming cost V 3 bases and J 4 bases, with 12 bases left between them.

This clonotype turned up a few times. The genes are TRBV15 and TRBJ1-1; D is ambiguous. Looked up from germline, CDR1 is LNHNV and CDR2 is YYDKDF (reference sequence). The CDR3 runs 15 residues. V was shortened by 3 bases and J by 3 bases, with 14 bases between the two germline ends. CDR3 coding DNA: TGTGCCACCAGCAGCCCCCGGGGAATTGACACTGAAGCTTTCTTT. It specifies CATSSPRGIDTEAFF.

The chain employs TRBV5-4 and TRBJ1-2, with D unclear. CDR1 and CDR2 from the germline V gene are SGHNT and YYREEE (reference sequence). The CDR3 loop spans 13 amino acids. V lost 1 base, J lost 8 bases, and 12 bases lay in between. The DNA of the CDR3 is TGTGCCAGCAGCTTGACAGTGGACGGGGGCTACACCTTC. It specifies CASSLTVDGGYTF. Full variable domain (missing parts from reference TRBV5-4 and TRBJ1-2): ETGVTQSPTHLIKTRGQQVTLRCSSQSGHNTVSWYQQALGQGPQFIFQYYREEENGRGNFPPRFSGLQFPNYSSELNVNALELDDSALYLCASSLTVDGGYTFGSGTRLTVV.

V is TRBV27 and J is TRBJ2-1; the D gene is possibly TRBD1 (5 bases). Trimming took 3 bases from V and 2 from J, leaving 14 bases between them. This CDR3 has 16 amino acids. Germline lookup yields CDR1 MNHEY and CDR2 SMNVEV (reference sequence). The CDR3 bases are TGTGCCAGCAGTTTCCATGGGGCAGGAGCCTACAATGAGCAGTTCTTC. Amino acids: CASSFHGAGAYNEQFF.

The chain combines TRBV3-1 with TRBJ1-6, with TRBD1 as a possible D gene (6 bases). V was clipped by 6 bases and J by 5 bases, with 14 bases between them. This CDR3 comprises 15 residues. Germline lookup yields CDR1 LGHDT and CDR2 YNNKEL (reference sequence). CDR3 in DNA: TGTGCCAGCAGATCCGGAGCAGGGGATAATTCACCCCTCCACTTT. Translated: CASRSGAGDNSPLHF.

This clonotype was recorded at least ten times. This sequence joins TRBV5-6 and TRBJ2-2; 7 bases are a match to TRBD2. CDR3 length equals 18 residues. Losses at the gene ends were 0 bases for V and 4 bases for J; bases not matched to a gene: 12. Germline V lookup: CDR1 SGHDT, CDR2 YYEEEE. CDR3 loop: CASSLAWTRVYRTGELFF. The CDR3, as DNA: TGTGCCAGCAGCTTGGCCTGGACTAGGGTGTATCGCACCGGGGAGCTGTTTTTT.

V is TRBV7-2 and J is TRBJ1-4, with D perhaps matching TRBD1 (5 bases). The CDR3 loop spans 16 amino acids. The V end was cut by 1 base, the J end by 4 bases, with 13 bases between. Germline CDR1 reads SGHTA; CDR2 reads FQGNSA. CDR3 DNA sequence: TGTGCCAGCAGCTTAGGGACCGCAAGGGGTAATGAAAAACTGTTTTTT. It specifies CASSLGTARGNEKLFF.

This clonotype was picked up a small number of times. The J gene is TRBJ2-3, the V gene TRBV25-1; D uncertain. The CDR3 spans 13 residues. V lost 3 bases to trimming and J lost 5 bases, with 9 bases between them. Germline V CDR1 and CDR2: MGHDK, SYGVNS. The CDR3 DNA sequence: TGTGCCAGCAGTGATCCTCTACGAGATACGCAGTATTTT. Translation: CASSDPLRDTQYF.

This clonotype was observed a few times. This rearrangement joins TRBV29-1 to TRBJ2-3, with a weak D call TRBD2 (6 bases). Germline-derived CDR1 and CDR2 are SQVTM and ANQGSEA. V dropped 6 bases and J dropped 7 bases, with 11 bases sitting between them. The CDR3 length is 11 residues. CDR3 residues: CSVAGRNTQYF. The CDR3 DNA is TGCAGCGTGGCGGGAAGGAATACGCAGTATTTT.

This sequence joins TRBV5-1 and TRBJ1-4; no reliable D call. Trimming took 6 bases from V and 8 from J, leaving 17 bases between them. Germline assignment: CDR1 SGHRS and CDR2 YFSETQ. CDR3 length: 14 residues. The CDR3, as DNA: TGCGCCAGCACATTATCCGGAGGGTGGGAAAAACTGTTTTTT. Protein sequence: CASTLSGGWEKLFF.